This T cell receptor beta chain stems from a study of cytomegalovirus exposure and HLA in healthy donors. Clones were sequenced by immunoSEQ multiplex PCR, and TCRdb holds only the in-frame ones, with some missing. The sample lists around 190,000 clones, about 82% occurring once. V gave up 0 bases and J gave up 1 base; unmatched junction bases: 9. Per germline, CDR1 SEHNR and CDR2 FQNEAQ (reference sequence). CDR3 size: 19 residues. This rearrangement joins TRBV7-9 to TRBJ1-5; 10 bases map to TRBD1. The sequence derives from a woman between 18 and 29 years old in good health and CMV-seronegative. The sequenced material came from PBMCs. CDR3 protein: CASSLAGTGDKRSNQPQHF. The DNA for the CDR3 is TGTGCCAGCAGCTTAGCCGGGACAGGGGATAAGAGGAGCAATCAGCCCCAGCATTTT.